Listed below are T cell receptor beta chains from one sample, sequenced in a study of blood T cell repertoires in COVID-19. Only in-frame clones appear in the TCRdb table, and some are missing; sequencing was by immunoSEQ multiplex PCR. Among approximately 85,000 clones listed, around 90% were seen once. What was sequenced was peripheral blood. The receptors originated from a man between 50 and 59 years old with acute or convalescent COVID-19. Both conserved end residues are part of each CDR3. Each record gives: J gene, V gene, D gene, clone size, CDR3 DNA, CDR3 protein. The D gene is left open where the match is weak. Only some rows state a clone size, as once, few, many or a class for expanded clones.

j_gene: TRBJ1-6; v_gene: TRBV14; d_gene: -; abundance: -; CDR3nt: TGTGCCAGCAAGTTACAGGGTAATTCACCCCTCCACTTT; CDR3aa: CASKLQGNSPLHF
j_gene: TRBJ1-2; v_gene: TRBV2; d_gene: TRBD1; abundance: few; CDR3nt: TGTGCCAGCAGGGCGGACAGGGAGTCCTATGGCTACACCTTC; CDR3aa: CASRADRESYGYTF
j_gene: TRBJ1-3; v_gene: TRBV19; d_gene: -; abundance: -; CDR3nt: TGTGCCAGTAGTACCAGTCTGAACTCTGGAAACACCATATATTTT; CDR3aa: CASSTSLNSGNTIYF
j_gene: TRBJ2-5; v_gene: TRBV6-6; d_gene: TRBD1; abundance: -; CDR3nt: TGTGCCAGCAGTTCTTGGGACAGGGGGCCGAGGGAGACCCAGTACTTC; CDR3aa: CASSSWDRGPRETQYF
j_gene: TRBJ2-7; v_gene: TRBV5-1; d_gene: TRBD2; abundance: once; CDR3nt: TGCGCCAGCAGCTTGGTGGGGGAGGGCGTCTACGAGCAGTACTTC; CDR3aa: CASSLVGEGVYEQYF
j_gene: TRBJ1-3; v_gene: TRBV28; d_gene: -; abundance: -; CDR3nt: TGTGCCAGCACCCTGAATCAGAGGGTAGCTGGAAACACCATATATTTT; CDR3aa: CASTLNQRVAGNTIYF
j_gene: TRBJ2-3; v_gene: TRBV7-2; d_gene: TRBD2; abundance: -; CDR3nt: TGTGCCAGCAGCTTAAGGCGGCTAGCGGGGGCAGATACGCAGTATTTT; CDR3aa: CASSLRRLAGADTQYF
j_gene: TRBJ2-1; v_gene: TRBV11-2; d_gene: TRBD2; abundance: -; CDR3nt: TGTGCCAGCAGCTTAGATCGGGCTAGCGGGGGGAATGAGCAGTTCTTC; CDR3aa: CASSLDRASGGNEQFF
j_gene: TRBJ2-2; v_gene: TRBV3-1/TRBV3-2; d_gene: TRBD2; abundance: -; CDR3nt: TGTGCCAGCAGCCACCCGACTAGCGTCACCGGGGAGCTGTTTTTT; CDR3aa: CASSHPTSVTGELFF
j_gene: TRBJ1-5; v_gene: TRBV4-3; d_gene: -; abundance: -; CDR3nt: TGCGCCAGCAGCCAAGGATTCGTTAGGAGGGGCCGTGATGGCAATCAGCCCCAGCATTTT; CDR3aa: CASSQGFVRRGRDGNQPQHF
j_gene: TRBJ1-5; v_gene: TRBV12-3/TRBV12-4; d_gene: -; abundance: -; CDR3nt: TGTGCCAGCAGTTTTGGGGGGTGGCAGCCCCAGCATTTT; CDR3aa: CASSFGGWQPQHF
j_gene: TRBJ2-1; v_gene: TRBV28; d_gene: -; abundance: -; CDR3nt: TGTGCCAGCACCTCAGCGGGCCAGTTTAACTCCTACAATGAGCAGTTCTTC; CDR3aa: CASTSAGQFNSYNEQFF
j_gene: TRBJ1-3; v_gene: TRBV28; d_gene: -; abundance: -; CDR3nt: TGTGCCAGCAGTTGGGGGGGGATCCTGGACACCATATATTTT; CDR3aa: CASSWGGILDTIYF
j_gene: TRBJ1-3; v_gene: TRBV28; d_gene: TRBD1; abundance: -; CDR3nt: TGTGCCAGTTCGGACAGGTTTGGGAACACCATATATTTT; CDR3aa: CASSDRFGNTIYF
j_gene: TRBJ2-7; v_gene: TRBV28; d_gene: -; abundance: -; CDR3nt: TGTGCCAGCAATCTTGGACTCCCCAGTTCCGAGCAGTACTTC; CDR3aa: CASNLGLPSSEQYF
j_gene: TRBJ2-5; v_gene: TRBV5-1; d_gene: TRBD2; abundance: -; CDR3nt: TGCGCCAGCAGCTCCCACGGGGGGGCCGGCCAAGAGACCCAGTACTTC; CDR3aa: CASSSHGGAGQETQYF
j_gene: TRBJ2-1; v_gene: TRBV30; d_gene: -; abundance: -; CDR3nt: TGTGCCTGGAGTCTAGGACTCGAGGCGCAGTTCTTC; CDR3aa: CAWSLGLEAQFF
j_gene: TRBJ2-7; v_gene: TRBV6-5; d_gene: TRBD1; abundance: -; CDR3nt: TGTGCCAGCACCACTGGACAGGGGGGGTCCTACGAGCAGTACTTC; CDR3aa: CASTTGQGGSYEQYF
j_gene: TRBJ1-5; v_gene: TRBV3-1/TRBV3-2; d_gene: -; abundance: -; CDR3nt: TGTGCCAGCAGCCAAGGGGGGCGGCTGCAGCCCCAGCATTTT; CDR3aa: CASSQGGRLQPQHF
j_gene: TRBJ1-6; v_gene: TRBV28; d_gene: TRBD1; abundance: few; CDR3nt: TGTGCCAGCAGTAGAGGACAGGGGGCGTTCTATAATTCACCCCTCCACTTT; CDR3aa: CASSRGQGAFYNSPLHF
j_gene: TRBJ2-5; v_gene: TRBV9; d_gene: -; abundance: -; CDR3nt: TGTGCCAGCAGCAATCCAGACAGCCAAGAGACCCAGTACTTC; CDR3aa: CASSNPDSQETQYF
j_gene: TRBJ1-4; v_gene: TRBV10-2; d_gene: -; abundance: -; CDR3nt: TGCGCCAGCAGGGCGACCTCAGGGGTGGGAACTAATGAAAAACTGTTTTTT; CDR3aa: CASRATSGVGTNEKLFF
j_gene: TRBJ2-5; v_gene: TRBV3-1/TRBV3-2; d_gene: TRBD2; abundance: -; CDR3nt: TGTGCCAGCAGCCTATACCGAGGCCCTAGCGGAATGAAAGAGACCCAGTACTTC; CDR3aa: CASSLYRGPSGMKETQYF
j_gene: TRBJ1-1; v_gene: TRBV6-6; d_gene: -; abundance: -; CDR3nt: TGTGCCAGCACTATCCAGGGTGCGGCTTTCTTT; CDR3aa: CASTIQGAAFF
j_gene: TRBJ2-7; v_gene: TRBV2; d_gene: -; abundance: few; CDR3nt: TGTGCCAGCAGTGAACCGGGAAAAAACTCCTACGAGCAGTACTTC; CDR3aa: CASSEPGKNSYEQYF
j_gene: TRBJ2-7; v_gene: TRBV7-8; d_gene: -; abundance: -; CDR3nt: TGTGCCAGCAGCCCAGGGGGGGAGCAGTACTTC; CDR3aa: CASSPGGEQYF
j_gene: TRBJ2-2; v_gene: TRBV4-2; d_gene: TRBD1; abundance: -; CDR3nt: TGTGCCAGCAGCCACCCGGGACAGGGAAACACCGGGGAGCTGTTTTTT; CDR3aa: CASSHPGQGNTGELFF
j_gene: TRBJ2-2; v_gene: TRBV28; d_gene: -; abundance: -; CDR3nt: TGTGCCAGCAGTTTCTACAGGGACCGGGAGCTGTTTTTT; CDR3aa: CASSFYRDRELFF
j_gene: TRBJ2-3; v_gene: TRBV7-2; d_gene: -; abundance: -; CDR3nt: TGTGCCAGCAGCTTAGGGGGGGGCCGGCGCACAGATACGCAGTATTTT; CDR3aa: CASSLGGGRRTDTQYF
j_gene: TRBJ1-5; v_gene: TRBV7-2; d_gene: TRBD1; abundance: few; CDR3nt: TGTGCCAGCAGCTCAGGACAGGGACTTCAGCCCCAGCATTTT; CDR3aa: CASSSGQGLQPQHF
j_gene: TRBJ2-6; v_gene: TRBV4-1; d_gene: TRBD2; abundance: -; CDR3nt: TGCGCCAGCAGCCAAGATCGACTAGCGGGGGGCGGGGCCAACGTCCTGACTTTC; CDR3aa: CASSQDRLAGGGANVLTF
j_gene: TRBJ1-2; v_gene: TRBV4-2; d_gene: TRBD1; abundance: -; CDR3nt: TGTGCCAGCAGCCAAGTTGACAGGGAGGACTATGGCTACACCTTC; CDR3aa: CASSQVDREDYGYTF
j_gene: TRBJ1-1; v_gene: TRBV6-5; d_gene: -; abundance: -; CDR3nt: TGTGCCGGTGAGATGAGGGGCGGGAGAGCTGAAGCTTTCTTT; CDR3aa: CAGEMRGGRAEAFF
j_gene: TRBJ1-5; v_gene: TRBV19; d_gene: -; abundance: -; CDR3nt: TGTGCCAGTAGTGAGAGCAATCAGCCCCAGCATTTT; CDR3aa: CASSESNQPQHF
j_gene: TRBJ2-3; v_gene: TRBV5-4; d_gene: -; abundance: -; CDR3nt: TGTGCCAGCACCTTGGGACAAGGCACAGATACGCAGTATTTT; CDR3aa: CASTLGQGTDTQYF
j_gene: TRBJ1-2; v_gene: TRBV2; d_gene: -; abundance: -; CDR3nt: TGTGCCAGCAGTGCGTACGGGGGTCCCATAGGAGGCTACACCTTC; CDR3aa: CASSAYGGPIGGYTF
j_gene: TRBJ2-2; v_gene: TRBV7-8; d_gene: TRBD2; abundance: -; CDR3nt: TGTGCCAGCAGCTCGGCCCTAGCGGGGGGGAGGAGCGGGGAGCTGTTTTTT; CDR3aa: CASSSALAGGRSGELFF
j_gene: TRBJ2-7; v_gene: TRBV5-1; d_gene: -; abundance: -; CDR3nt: TGCGCCAGCAGCTTAGGGCCCCGCTCGTCGGGAAATCGCGAGCAGTACTTC; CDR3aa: CASSLGPRSSGNREQYF
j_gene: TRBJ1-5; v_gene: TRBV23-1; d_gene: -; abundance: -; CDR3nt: TGCGCTACCGAACAGGGAAGTCAGCCCCAGCATTTT; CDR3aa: CATEQGSQPQHF
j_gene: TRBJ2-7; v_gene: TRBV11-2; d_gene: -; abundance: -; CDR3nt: TGTGCCAGCAGCGCCGACAGTTACGAGCAGTACTTC; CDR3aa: CASSADSYEQYF
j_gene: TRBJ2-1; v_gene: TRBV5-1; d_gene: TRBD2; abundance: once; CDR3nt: TGCGCCAGCAGCTTCCGGACTAGCGGGGGGGAGCAGTTCTTC; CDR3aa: CASSFRTSGGEQFF
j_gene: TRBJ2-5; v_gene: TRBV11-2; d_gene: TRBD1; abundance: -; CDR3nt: TGTGCCAGCAGCTTTACAGGGGCCCACCCAGGAGAGACCCAGTACTTC; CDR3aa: CASSFTGAHPGETQYF
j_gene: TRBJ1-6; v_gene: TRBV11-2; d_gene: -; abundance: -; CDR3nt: TGTGCCAGCAGCTTAGGGGGGACATCTAATTCACCCCTCCACTTT; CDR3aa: CASSLGGTSNSPLHF
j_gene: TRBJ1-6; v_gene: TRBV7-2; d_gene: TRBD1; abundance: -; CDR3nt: TGTGCAAGCGGAGTGACAGGGAATAATTCACCCCTCCACTTT; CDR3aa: CASGVTGNNSPLHF
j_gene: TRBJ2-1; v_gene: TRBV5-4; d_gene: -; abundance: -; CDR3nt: TGTGCCAGCAGCTTTAGGGGGAGGGGCTACAATGAGCAGTTCTTC; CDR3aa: CASSFRGRGYNEQFF
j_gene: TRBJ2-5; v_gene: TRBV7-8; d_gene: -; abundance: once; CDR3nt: TGTGCCAGCAAATTCGGCGGGGTGAGGGGTGAGACCCAGTACTTC; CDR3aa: CASKFGGVRGETQYF